A selection of T cell receptor beta chains follows, all from one sample in a study of cytomegalovirus exposure and HLA in healthy donors. Repertoires were generated with immunoSEQ multiplex PCR, while TCRdb's copy carries only in-frame clones and drops some. The table has about 70,000 clones, 55% to 75% seen once. The sample comprised PBMCs. These receptors were collected from a young woman in good health and CMV-seronegative. CDR3s include the opening cysteine and the closing phenylalanine or tryptophan. Clone size is stated in some rows and not others, as once, few, many or a class when expanded.

v_call,clone_size,cdr3_length,j_call,cdr3_aa
TRBV19,.,14,TRBJ1-6,CASNDRAYNSPLHF
TRBV7-6,.,14,TRBJ1-4,CASSLGQGPEKLFF
TRBV7-2,.,16,TRBJ1-4,CASRLGRGVSPEKLFF
TRBV27,few,13,TRBJ1-6,CASSRSLNSPLHF
TRBV4-3,large,16,TRBJ2-7,CASSHSGTGESYEQYF
TRBV21-1,few,17,TRBJ1-5,CASSKVSRGRHNQPQHF
TRBV29-1,.,13,TRBJ2-3,CSVDLRREGLGYF
TRBV5-4,once,15,TRBJ1-3,CASSLAPVSGNTIYF
TRBV4-2,once,15,TRBJ1-4,CASSPKGAFNEKLFF
TRBV7-2,.,12,TRBJ2-3,CASSPTPGTQYF
TRBV6-1,few,14,TRBJ2-7,CASSDRDRTYEQYF
TRBV18,.,15,TRBJ1-3,CASSPTSISGNTIYF
TRBV30,.,13,TRBJ1-2,CAWSVNPVYGYTF
TRBV4-3,.,16,TRBJ1-3,CASSQATAPSGNTIYF
TRBV9,.,14,TRBJ1-1,CASSVDQAGTEAFF
TRBV29-1,few,13,TRBJ1-4,CSVGGQLNEKLFF
TRBV10-3,once,13,TRBJ1-2,CAISGGGVNGYTF
TRBV7-9,.,15,TRBJ2-2,CASTLPGLFTGELFF
TRBV9,.,14,TRBJ2-3,CASSVGHPGDTQYF
TRBV6-1,.,11,TRBJ1-2,CASRTAGQHSF
TRBV19,few,13,TRBJ2-7,CASSSGGVYEQYF
TRBV7-7,.,17,TRBJ2-1,CASSPGRTSGGRNEQFF
TRBV9,once,16,TRBJ2-4,CAQRGIRRLAKNIQYF
TRBV7-8,.,16,TRBJ1-6,CASSLHRGIYNSPLHF
TRBV5-1,.,15,TRBJ2-1,CASSPIPGAYNEQFF
TRBV5-1,.,17,TRBJ2-3,CASSLPSGGTSTDTQYF
TRBV7-2,.,17,TRBJ2-7,CASSLVGGSGGAGEQYF
TRBV6-4,.,15,TRBJ1-2,CASSDSIEGSKGYTF
TRBV29-1,.,16,TRBJ1-2,CSVGGTGGSSGYGYTF
TRBV28,.,13,TRBJ2-7,CASSRGTLYEQYF
TRBV5-1,few,19,TRBJ2-3,CASSLGRGVRGALTDTQYF
TRBV7-8,.,15,TRBJ2-7,CASSGQVGLPHEQYF
TRBV5-1,.,18,TRBJ2-5,CASSRGASGGTLEETQYF
TRBV6-6,.,15,TRBJ1-2,CASQRPGQTTYGYTF
TRBV28,.,16,TRBJ1-2,CASSPTSGQTYYGYTF
TRBV27,.,17,TRBJ1-6,CASSLYPGAPYNSPLHF
TRBV19,.,13,TRBJ1-1,CASISVMNTEAFF
TRBV5-1,.,14,TRBJ2-1,CASSLSGGYNEQFF
TRBV4-2,.,13,TRBJ1-2,CASSQVDSYGYTF
TRBV7-8,.,15,TRBJ1-1,CASSLGGTGGTEAFF
TRBV18,few,15,TRBJ1-1,CASSPLRGKNTEAFF
TRBV6-4,.,12,TRBJ2-1,CASSRGGGEQFF
TRBV5-4,few,15,TRBJ2-7,CASSSGQGTTYEQYF
TRBV19,many,15,TRBJ1-5,CASSPPGISNQPQHF
TRBV7-8,.,15,TRBJ1-2,CASSPQGQGSYGYTF
TRBV5-1,.,15,TRBJ1-4,CASSYTGTGEEKLFF
TRBV11-2,medium-sized,15,TRBJ1-3,CASSLEGDSGNTIYF
TRBV6-5,few,14,TRBJ2-2,CASRQQPVTGELFF
TRBV14,.,14,TRBJ2-2,CASSQNRDTGELFF
TRBV7-3,.,13,TRBJ2-5,CASSLRLAETQYF
TRBV2,once,13,TRBJ1-2,CASQGQEIGGYTF
TRBV7-9,.,16,TRBJ2-7,CASSTGGGQGFYEQYF
TRBV5-8,many,14,TRBJ2-3,CASSYGQSTDTQYF
TRBV5-6,.,14,TRBJ1-1,CASSRTGLNTEAFF